A selection of T cell receptor beta chains follows, all from one sample in a study of blood T cell repertoires in COVID-19. The protocol was immunoSEQ multiplex PCR, while the TCRdb copy is restricted to in-frame clones and leaves out a portion. The sample lists about 130,000 clones, almost 85% occurring once. Sequenced: peripheral blood. These receptors were collected from a man between 60 and 75 years old with acute or convalescent COVID-19. CDR3s include the opening cysteine and the closing phenylalanine or tryptophan. Fields, in order: clone size, V gene, D gene, J gene, CDR3 DNA, CDR3 protein. D genes are given only for firm matches. Clone size is shown for a subset of rows, as once, few, many or a class of expanded clone.

size: -; V: TRBV11-2; D: -; J: TRBJ2-1; DNA: TGTGCCAGCAGCTTTTCCGCCAGTATCAACAATGAGCAGTTCTTC; CDR3: CASSFSASINNEQFF
size: once; V: TRBV15; D: -; J: TRBJ2-1; DNA: TGTGCCACCAGCAGAGAGGCAGGTTCGTTCAATGAGCAGTTCTTC; CDR3: CATSREAGSFNEQFF
size: once; V: TRBV19; D: TRBD1; J: TRBJ1-1; DNA: TGTGCCAGTAGATCGACAGGGGGCGTCTCCACTGAAGCTTTCTTT; CDR3: CASRSTGGVSTEAFF
size: -; V: TRBV27; D: -; J: TRBJ2-2; DNA: TGTGCCAGCAGTTTAGAGATGGGGGGGAACACCGGGGAGCTGTTTTTT; CDR3: CASSLEMGGNTGELFF
size: -; V: TRBV18; D: TRBD1; J: TRBJ2-5; DNA: TGTGCCAGCTCAACAACAGGGGGCAGGGAGACCCAGTACTTC; CDR3: CASSTTGGRETQYF
size: -; V: TRBV7-3; D: -; J: TRBJ2-7; DNA: TGTGCCAGCAGCTTAAACGGGCGCGGGGAGCAGTACTTC; CDR3: CASSLNGRGEQYF
size: -; V: TRBV19; D: -; J: TRBJ1-3; DNA: TGTGCCAGTAGTATGGCCCCTTCTGGAAACACCATATATTTT; CDR3: CASSMAPSGNTIYF
size: -; V: TRBV12-3/TRBV12-4; D: -; J: TRBJ2-1; DNA: TGTGCCAGCAGCCCCGCAGGCCCGTATGAGCAGTTCTTC; CDR3: CASSPAGPYEQFF
size: few; V: TRBV7-9; D: -; J: TRBJ1-5; DNA: TGTGCCAGCAGCACAGGCGTCCAGAGTCAGCCCCAGCATTTT; CDR3: CASSTGVQSQPQHF
size: -; V: TRBV9; D: -; J: TRBJ1-3; DNA: TGTGCCAGCAGCGGCACAGGCAACTCTGGAAACACCATATATTTT; CDR3: CASSGTGNSGNTIYF
size: -; V: TRBV15; D: TRBD1; J: TRBJ2-5; DNA: TGTGCCACCAGCAGAGAGTGGACAGGGAGTACCCAGTACTTC; CDR3: CATSREWTGSTQYF
size: -; V: TRBV7-9; D: TRBD2; J: TRBJ2-3; DNA: TGTGCCAGCAGTTCAACGGGAGCGGGATTGGGAGTTACGCAGTATTTT; CDR3: CASSSTGAGLGVTQYF
size: -; V: TRBV19; D: -; J: TRBJ1-5; DNA: TGTGCCAGTAGTACCCAGGCATTGGGCAATCAGCCCCAGCATTTT; CDR3: CASSTQALGNQPQHF
size: -; V: TRBV25-1; D: -; J: TRBJ2-5; DNA: TGTGCCAGCAGTGATGGAGGGGAGGAGACCCAGTACTTC; CDR3: CASSDGGEETQYF
size: once; V: TRBV5-5; D: TRBD1; J: TRBJ2-1; DNA: TGTGCCAGCAGCAGGACAGGGATAGGCAATGAGCAGTTCTTC; CDR3: CASSRTGIGNEQFF
size: -; V: TRBV6-4; D: -; J: TRBJ2-6; DNA: TGTGCCAGCTGGGCGGCCGGGAACTCTGGGGCCAACGTCCTGACTTTC; CDR3: CASWAAGNSGANVLTF
size: -; V: TRBV6-1; D: TRBD2; J: TRBJ2-1; DNA: TGTGCCAGCAGAGAACCCCCCAGCGGGAGCTCCTACAATGAGCAGTTCTTC; CDR3: CASREPPSGSSYNEQFF
size: -; V: TRBV5-1; D: TRBD2; J: TRBJ2-1; DNA: TGCGCCAGCAGCTTGGAGCGGGATAATGAGCAGTTCTTC; CDR3: CASSLERDNEQFF
size: -; V: TRBV11-1; D: TRBD1; J: TRBJ1-1; DNA: TGTGCCAGCAGCTTATTCGCCACAGGGGGTGAGGCTTTCTTT; CDR3: CASSLFATGGEAFF
size: -; V: TRBV4-1; D: -; J: TRBJ1-1; DNA: TGCGCCAGCAGCCAAGTCATGGGAGGGATGAACACTGAAGCTTTCTTT; CDR3: CASSQVMGGMNTEAFF
size: -; V: TRBV5-4; D: TRBD1; J: TRBJ1-6; DNA: TGTGCCAGCAGGGACGCCGGGACAGGCAAAAATTCACCCCTCCACTTT; CDR3: CASRDAGTGKNSPLHF
size: -; V: TRBV30; D: -; J: TRBJ2-6; DNA: TGTGCCTGGAGTGTAGGGGTGACTGGGGCCAACGTCCTGACTTTC; CDR3: CAWSVGVTGANVLTF
size: few; V: TRBV6-2/TRBV6-3; D: TRBD2; J: TRBJ2-7; DNA: TGTGCCAGCAGTTACGTCGGACTAGTGATCGAGCAGTACTTC; CDR3: CASSYVGLVIEQYF
size: -; V: TRBV19; D: TRBD1; J: TRBJ2-2; DNA: TGTGCCAGTAGGTTACAGGGGGCCAAGGCCGGGGAGCTGTTTTTT; CDR3: CASRLQGAKAGELFF
size: -; V: TRBV5-1; D: TRBD2; J: TRBJ2-4; DNA: TGCGCCAGCAGCTTGGCCTCGGCTAGCGGAACCTTGTTAGCCAAAAACATTCAGTACTTC; CDR3: CASSLASASGTLLAKNIQYF
size: once; V: TRBV18; D: -; J: TRBJ1-2; DNA: TGTGCCAGCTCACCCTCACAGGGAGTCAATTATGGCTACACCTTC; CDR3: CASSPSQGVNYGYTF
size: -; V: TRBV5-4; D: -; J: TRBJ1-2; DNA: TGTGCCAGCAGCTACCAAACCGGGACATTCTATGGCTACACCTTC; CDR3: CASSYQTGTFYGYTF
size: -; V: TRBV4-1; D: -; J: TRBJ1-2; DNA: TGCGCCAGCAGCCACGTCAGGGGCCAGCGTGGCTACACCTTC; CDR3: CASSHVRGQRGYTF
size: -; V: TRBV2; D: TRBD1; J: TRBJ1-6; DNA: TGTGCCAGCAGTTGGACAGGGGAGATTGCACCCCTCCACTTT; CDR3: CASSWTGEIAPLHF
size: few; V: TRBV9; D: TRBD1; J: TRBJ2-5; DNA: TGTGCCAGCAGCGTAGGAGGGGGCGGTGAGACCCAGTACTTC; CDR3: CASSVGGGGETQYF
size: -; V: TRBV19; D: -; J: TRBJ2-5; DNA: TGTGCCAGTAGGCGCCTTGGGCAGGGACAAGAGACCCAGTACTTC; CDR3: CASRRLGQGQETQYF
size: -; V: TRBV11-2; D: TRBD1; J: TRBJ1-1; DNA: TGTGCCAGCAGCTTGGTCCAAGGGGGCTACACTGAAGCTTTCTTT; CDR3: CASSLVQGGYTEAFF
size: -; V: TRBV30; D: TRBD1; J: TRBJ1-2; DNA: TGTGCCTGGAGTGTACTTGGCCGCGGACAGGCTGGCGGCTACACCTTC; CDR3: CAWSVLGRGQAGGYTF
size: -; V: TRBV5-1; D: TRBD1; J: TRBJ1-2; DNA: TGCGCCAGCAGCACCGGACAGGGGACAAACTATGGCTACACCTTC; CDR3: CASSTGQGTNYGYTF
size: -; V: TRBV5-4; D: TRBD1; J: TRBJ1-1; DNA: TGTGCCAGCAGCAGTGGACAGGGGGAAAGCCGTACTGAAGCTTTCTTT; CDR3: CASSSGQGESRTEAFF
size: -; V: TRBV4-1; D: TRBD2; J: TRBJ2-3; DNA: TGCGCCAGCATACAGGAGGCTAGCGGGTATTATACGCAGTATTTT; CDR3: CASIQEASGYYTQYF
size: -; V: TRBV12-3/TRBV12-4; D: -; J: TRBJ2-3; DNA: TGTGCCAGCAGTCAGTACACAGATACGCAGTATTTT; CDR3: CASSQYTDTQYF
size: once; V: TRBV5-1; D: TRBD1; J: TRBJ1-4; DNA: TGCGCCAGCAGCGGGACAGGGGAGTATGAAAAACTGTTTTTT; CDR3: CASSGTGEYEKLFF
size: -; V: TRBV3-1/TRBV3-2; D: TRBD1; J: TRBJ1-1; DNA: TGTGCCAGCAGCCAACGGACAGGTCAAGCTTTCTTT; CDR3: CASSQRTGQAFF
size: -; V: TRBV18; D: TRBD1; J: TRBJ1-5; DNA: TGTGCCAGCTCACTTGACAGGGCCGGAGGCAATCAGCCCCAGCATTTT; CDR3: CASSLDRAGGNQPQHF
size: -; V: TRBV19; D: -; J: TRBJ1-1; DNA: TGTGCCAGTAGTAGGGCAGGGGTTACTGAAGCTTTCTTT; CDR3: CASSRAGVTEAFF
size: -; V: TRBV19; D: TRBD1; J: TRBJ1-3; DNA: TGTGCCAGTAGTACTCAAGACAGGGCTGGAAACACCATATATTTT; CDR3: CASSTQDRAGNTIYF
size: -; V: TRBV29-1; D: -; J: TRBJ2-5; DNA: TGCAGCGTTGAATCGTGGTGGGGGCGTAAACAAGAGACCCAGTACTTC; CDR3: CSVESWWGRKQETQYF
size: -; V: TRBV11-3; D: TRBD2; J: TRBJ2-7; DNA: TGTGCCAGCAGCTGGACTAGTGGGACCGAGCAGTACTTC; CDR3: CASSWTSGTEQYF
size: -; V: TRBV6-5; D: TRBD2; J: TRBJ2-3; DNA: TGTGCCAGCAGGACTAGCGGGGGGTGGCCTACGCAGTATTTT; CDR3: CASRTSGGWPTQYF
size: -; V: TRBV10-3; D: -; J: TRBJ2-5; DNA: TGTGCCATCAGTGAAAGAGATGGAGTAGAGACCCAGTACTTC; CDR3: CAISERDGVETQYF
size: -; V: TRBV7-7; D: -; J: TRBJ2-5; DNA: TGTGCCAGCAGCTTGAGCGGCCAAGAGACCCAGTACTTC; CDR3: CASSLSGQETQYF